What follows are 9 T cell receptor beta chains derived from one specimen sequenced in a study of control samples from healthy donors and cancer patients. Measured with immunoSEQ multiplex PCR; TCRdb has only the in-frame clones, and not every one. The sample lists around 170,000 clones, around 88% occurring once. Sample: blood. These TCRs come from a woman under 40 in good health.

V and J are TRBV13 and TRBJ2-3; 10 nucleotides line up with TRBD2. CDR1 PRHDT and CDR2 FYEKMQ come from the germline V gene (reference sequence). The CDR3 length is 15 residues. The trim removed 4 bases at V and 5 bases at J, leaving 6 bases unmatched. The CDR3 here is CASSSSSGRIDTQYF. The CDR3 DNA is TGTGCCAGCAGCTCAAGTAGCGGGAGGATAGATACGCAGTATTTT.

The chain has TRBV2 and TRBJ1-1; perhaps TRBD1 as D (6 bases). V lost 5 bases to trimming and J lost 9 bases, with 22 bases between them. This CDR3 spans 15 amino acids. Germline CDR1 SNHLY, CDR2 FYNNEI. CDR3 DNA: TGTGCCAGCAGTCCGACCGGGATGGGGGCGGTGCAAGCTTTCTTT. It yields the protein CASSPTGMGAVQAFF. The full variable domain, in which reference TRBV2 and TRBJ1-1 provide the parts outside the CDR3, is EPEVTQTPSHQVTQMGQEVILRCVPISNHLYFYWYRQILGQKVEFLVSFYNNEISEKSEIFDDQFSVERPDGSNFTLKIRSTKLEDSAMYFCASSPTGMGAVQAFFGQGTRLTVV.

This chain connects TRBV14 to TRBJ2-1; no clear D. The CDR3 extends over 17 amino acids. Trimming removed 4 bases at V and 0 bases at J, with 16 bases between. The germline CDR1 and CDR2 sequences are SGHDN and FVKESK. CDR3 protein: CASSPLFKVDSYNEQFF. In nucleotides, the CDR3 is TGTGCCAGCAGCCCATTATTTAAGGTCGACTCCTACAATGAGCAGTTCTTC. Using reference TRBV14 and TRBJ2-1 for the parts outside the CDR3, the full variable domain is EAGVTQFPSHSVIEKGQTVTLRCDPISGHDNLYWYRRVMGKEIKFLLHFVKESKQDESGMPNNRFLAERTGGTYSTLKVQPAELEDSGVYFCASSPLFKVDSYNEQFFGPGTRLTVL.

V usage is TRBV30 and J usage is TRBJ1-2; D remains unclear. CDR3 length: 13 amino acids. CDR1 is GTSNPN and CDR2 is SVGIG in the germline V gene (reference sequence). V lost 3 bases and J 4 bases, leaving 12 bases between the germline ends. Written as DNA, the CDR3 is TGTGCCTGGAGGCCCCCGTTAACCTATGGCTACACCTTC. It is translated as CAWRPPLTYGYTF.

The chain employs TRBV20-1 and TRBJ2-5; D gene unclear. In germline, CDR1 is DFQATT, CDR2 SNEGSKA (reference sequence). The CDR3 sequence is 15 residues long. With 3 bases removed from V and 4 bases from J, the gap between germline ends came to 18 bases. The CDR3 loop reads CSASTTSTALETQYF. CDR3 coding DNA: TGCAGTGCTAGTACGACCTCAACAGCCTTAGAGACCCAGTACTTC.

This chain's CDR3 is CASRVQEGRNTIYF. The CDR3 DNA is TGTGCCAGCAGGGTACAGGAGGGTAGGAACACCATATATTTT. The chain recombines TRBV6-5 with TRBJ1-3; TRBD1 might be the D (5 bases). The CDR3 loop spans 14 amino acids. The germline CDR1 and CDR2 sequences are MNHEY and SVGAGI. V lost 6 bases and J 7 bases, leaving 16 bases between the germline ends.

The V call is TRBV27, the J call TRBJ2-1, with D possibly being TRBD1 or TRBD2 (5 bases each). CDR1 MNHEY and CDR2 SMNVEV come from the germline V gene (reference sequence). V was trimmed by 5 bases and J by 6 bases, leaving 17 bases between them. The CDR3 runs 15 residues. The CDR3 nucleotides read TGTGCCAGCAGTGCCGGGACCAAAAGTTTCAATGAGCAGTTCTTC. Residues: CASSAGTKSFNEQFF.

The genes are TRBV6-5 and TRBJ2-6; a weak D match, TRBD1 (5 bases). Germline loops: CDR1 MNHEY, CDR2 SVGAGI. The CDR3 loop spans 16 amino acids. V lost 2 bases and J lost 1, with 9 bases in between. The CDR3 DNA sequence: TGTGCCAGCAGTTACGACAGTGGATCTGGGGCCAACGTCCTGACTTTC. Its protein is CASSYDSGSGANVLTF.

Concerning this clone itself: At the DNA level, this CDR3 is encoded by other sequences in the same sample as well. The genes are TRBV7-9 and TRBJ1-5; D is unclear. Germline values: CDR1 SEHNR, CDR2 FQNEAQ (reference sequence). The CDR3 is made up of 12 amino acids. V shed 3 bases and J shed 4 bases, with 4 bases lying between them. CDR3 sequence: CASSLSNQPQHF. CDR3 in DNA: TGTGCCAGCAGCTTGAGTAATCAGCCCCAGCATTTT.